These 18 T cell receptor beta chains originate from one sample sequenced in a study of T cell responses to AZD1222 COVID-19 vaccine (dated by TCRdb to the early 2020s). Sample time point, as interpreted from the label and publication: baseline before first vaccination. Receptors were amplified or captured by the immunoSEQ multiplex PCR assay. Drawn from immuneACCESS, this table holds only the in-frame rearrangements with V and J called that TCRdb kept. Clones are partly lost; checked studies trace under half to an unresolved V gene and leave the rest unexplained. The sample table holds some 150,000 clones, of which 90% to 95% were seen once. Around 5.2% of the sample comes from the top ten. The sequencing here drew on peripheral blood, taken on day 0 of AZD1222 vaccination. The receptor set was obtained from an adult in good health.

The chain links TRBV6-6 to TRBJ1-6, with 8 bases fitting TRBD1. V shed 2 bases, J shed 6 bases, and the junction held 3 bases outside the gene matches. The germline gives CDR1 MNHNY, CDR2 SVGAGI (reference sequence). The CDR3 totals 15 residues. The CDR3 DNA reads TGTGCCAGCAGTTACCGAGGACAGGGTAATTCACCCCTCCACTTT. Its translation: CASSYRGQGNSPLHF.

This clone was picked up one time. The chain carries TRBV7-2 and TRBJ1-3; maybe TRBD1 (6 bases). V was shortened by 2 bases and J by 2 bases, with 16 bases between the two germline ends. CDR3 length: 17 residues. Looked up from germline, CDR1 is SGHTA and CDR2 is FQGNSA. Written as DNA, the CDR3 is TGTGCCAGCAGCTTACTAGGGGGTCCTTCTACTGGAAACACCATATATTTT. Translated, it gives CASSLLGGPSTGNTIYF.

This chain connects TRBV5-4 to TRBJ2-5; TRBD2 agrees at 9 bases. The length of the CDR3 is 17 residues. V lost 0 bases, J lost 5 bases, and 11 bases stayed unmatched. Germline-derived CDR1 and CDR2 are SGHNT and YYREEE (reference sequence). CDR3 in amino acids: CASSLAVASGMGETQYF. CDR3 coding DNA: TGTGCCAGCAGCTTGGCCGTTGCTAGCGGGATGGGTGAGACCCAGTACTTC. The full variable domain, with the rest looked up from reference TRBV5-4 and TRBJ2-5, is ETGVTQSPTHLIKTRGQQVTLRCSSQSGHNTVSWYQQALGQGPQFIFQYYREEENGRGNFPPRFSGLQFPNYSSELNVNALELDDSALYLCASSLAVASGMGETQYFGPGTRLLVL.

V is TRBV20-1 and J is TRBJ2-7; D assignment may be TRBD1 or TRBD2 (6 bases each). The CDR3 is 11 residues long. V lost 3 bases and J 7 bases, leaving 10 bases between the germline ends. Germline assignment: CDR1 DFQATT and CDR2 SNEGSKA (reference sequence). The CDR3 reads CSASWGAEQYF. CDR3 DNA: TGCAGTGCTAGTTGGGGGGCAGAGCAGTACTTC.

This chain links TRBV7-9 with TRBJ1-3; D remains unclear. The CDR3 sequence is 14 residues long. Trimming pared 1 base from V and 0 bases from J, leaving 4 bases between. Germline CDR1 SEHNR, CDR2 FQNEAQ (reference sequence). CDR3 in amino acids: CASSLDGSGNTIYF. The CDR3 nucleotides are TGTGCCAGCAGCTTAGACGGCTCTGGAAACACCATATATTTT.

This sequence joins TRBV7-2 and TRBJ2-7; possibly TRBD1 or TRBD2 for D (7 bases each). This CDR3 spans 14 amino acids. Germline CDR1 reads SGHTA; CDR2 reads FQGNSA. The V end was cut by 5 bases, the J end by 3 bases, with 14 bases between. The DNA of the CDR3 is TGTGCCAGCAGCCCCCAGGGGGGGGACTACGAGCAGTACTTC. Its translation is CASSPQGGDYEQYF.

V and J are TRBV28 and TRBJ2-7, with D possibly being TRBD1 (5 bases). The CDR3 consists of 13 residues. Germline V gene lookup returns CDR1 MDHEN and CDR2 SYDVKM. Trimming shortened V by 2 bases and J by 3 bases, and 8 bases separated the two germline ends. CDR3 loop: CASSLTGRYEQYF. The CDR3 region has the DNA TGTGCCAGCAGTTTAACAGGCCGCTACGAGCAGTACTTC.

The CDR3 nucleotides read TGTGCCAGCAGTTTTCTGGCAGGCCCGACCACCGGGGAGCTGTTTTTT. Translating gives CASSFLAGPTTGELFF. The chain links TRBV27 to TRBJ2-2; no reliable D call. The CDR3 has 16 amino acids. In germline, CDR1 is MNHEY, CDR2 SMNVEV (reference sequence). Trimming removed 3 bases at V and 4 bases at J, with 15 bases between.

This rearrangement joins TRBV4-3 to TRBJ2-2; D is unclear. V lost 0 bases and J 0 bases, leaving 8 bases between the germline ends. Germline CDR1 LGHNA, CDR2 YSLEER. This CDR3 is 16 amino acids long. The CDR3 loop reads CASSQDLPANTGELFF. The CDR3 DNA follows: TGCGCCAGCAGCCAAGATCTGCCAGCGAACACCGGGGAGCTGTTTTTT.

This clone has only a few counts. V and J are TRBV4-3 and TRBJ1-1; perhaps TRBD1 as D (5 bases). Trimming left V 4 bases short and J 0 bases short, with 15 bases between. This CDR3 comprises 16 residues. Germline lookup yields CDR1 LGHNA and CDR2 YSLEER. CDR3 in amino acids: CASSRKAGGVNTEAFF. The CDR3 DNA reads as TGCGCCAGCAGCCGGAAAGCGGGGGGGGTGAACACTGAAGCTTTCTTT.

The J gene is TRBJ1-4, the V gene TRBV7-2, with D maybe TRBD1 (6 bases). V was cut by 5 bases and J by 3 bases, with 13 bases left in between. The germline CDR1 and CDR2 sequences are SGHTA and FQGNSA. The CDR3 extends over 15 amino acids. CDR3 amino acids: CASSPWTDPNEKLFF. DNA of the CDR3: TGTGCCAGCAGCCCCTGGACAGATCCTAATGAAAAACTGTTTTTT. Using reference TRBV7-2 and TRBJ1-4 for the parts outside the CDR3, the full variable domain is GAGVSQSPSNKVTEKGKDVELRCDPISGHTALYWYRQSLGQGLEFLIYFQGNSAPDKSGLPSDRFSAERTGGSVSTLTIQRTQQEDSAVYLCASSPWTDPNEKLFFGSGTQLSVL.

The rearrangement links TRBV9 to TRBJ2-7; 15 bases fit TRBD2. The CDR3 contains 18 residues. V lost 3 bases, J lost 4 bases, and 11 bases stayed unmatched. CDR1 SGDLS and CDR2 YYNGEE come from the germline V gene. The CDR3 DNA is TGTGCCAGCAGCGCCGCCCCCGGGACTAGCGGGAGGAGGTACGAGCAGTACTTC. This sequence encodes CASSAAPGTSGRRYEQYF.

This chain links TRBV7-8 with TRBJ2-3, with a tentative D call TRBD2 (6 bases). The germline gives CDR1 SGHVS, CDR2 FQNEAQ. The CDR3 is 14 amino acids. V was shortened by 8 bases and J by 0 bases, with 12 bases between the two germline ends. CDR3: CASGRRESTDTQYF. The CDR3 DNA reads TGTGCCAGCGGGCGGCGGGAAAGCACAGATACGCAGTATTTT.

The rearrangement links TRBV16 to TRBJ2-7; D uncertain. Germline loops: CDR1 KGHSY, CDR2 FQNENV. The CDR3 sequence is 12 residues long. V shed 4 bases and J shed 4 bases, with 8 bases lying between them. CDR3 loop: CASSPTGYEQYF. DNA for the CDR3: TGTGCCAGCAGCCCGACCGGTTACGAGCAGTACTTC. Using reference TRBV16 and TRBJ2-7 for the parts outside the CDR3, the full variable domain is GEEVAQTPKHLVRGEGQKAKLYCAPIKGHSYVFWYQQVLKNEFKFLISFQNENVFDETGMPKERFSAKCLPNSPCSLEIQATKLEDSAVYFCASSPTGYEQYFGPGTRLTVT.

The V call is TRBV10-3, the J call TRBJ2-1, with D tentatively TRBD2 (5 bases). The length of the CDR3 is 18 residues. V dropped 4 bases and J dropped 7 bases, with 26 bases sitting between them. Germline V gives CDR1 ENHRY, CDR2 SYGVKD. The CDR3 reads CAISGHVLDGSTGNEQFF. CDR3 sequence (DNA): TGTGCCATCAGTGGCCACGTGTTGGACGGAAGCACGGGGAATGAGCAGTTCTTC.

This clone has only one observation. One junction end disagrees with the germline gene, perhaps due to a read error. The chain is built from TRBV25-1 and TRBJ2-7; 8 bases line up with TRBD1. Germline V CDR1 and CDR2: MGHDK, SYGVNS. This CDR3 comprises 10 residues. The CDR3: CASTWTGLRF. CDR3 coding DNA: TGTGCCAGCACATGGACAGGGCTCAGGTTC.

As DNA, the CDR3 is TGCGCCAGCAGAGCGGGACGGGCGAACACTGAAGCTTTCTTT. Amino acids: CASRAGRANTEAFF. This rearrangement joins TRBV5-1 to TRBJ1-1, with D perhaps TRBD1 (5 bases). CDR3 length: 14 residues. CDR1 SGHRS and CDR2 YFSETQ come from the germline V gene. With 5 bases removed from V and 1 base from J, the gap between germline ends came to 12 bases.

The chain couples TRBV5-1 to TRBJ2-7, with D possibly being TRBD2 (6 bases). The germline CDR1 and CDR2 sequences are SGHRS and YFSETQ. Trimming removed 2 bases from V and 7 bases from J, with 10 bases in between. This CDR3 region has 12 residues. CDR3 DNA sequence: TGCGCCAGCAGCTTCGGCGGGACGGAGCAGTACTTC. Protein: CASSFGGTEQYF.